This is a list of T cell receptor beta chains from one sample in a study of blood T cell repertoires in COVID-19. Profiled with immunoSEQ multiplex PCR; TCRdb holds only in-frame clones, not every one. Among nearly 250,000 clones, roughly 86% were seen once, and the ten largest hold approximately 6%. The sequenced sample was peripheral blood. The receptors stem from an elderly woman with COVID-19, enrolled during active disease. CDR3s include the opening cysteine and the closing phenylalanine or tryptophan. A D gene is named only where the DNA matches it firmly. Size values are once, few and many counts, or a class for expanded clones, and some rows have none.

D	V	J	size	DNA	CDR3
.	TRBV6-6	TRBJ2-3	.	TGTGCCAGCAGTTACCGGGGCACAGATACGCAGTATTTT	CASSYRGTDTQYF
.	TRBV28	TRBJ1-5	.	TGTGCCAGCAGTTTCGCGGCCCCCGGGTATCAGCCCCAGCATTTT	CASSFAAPGYQPQHF
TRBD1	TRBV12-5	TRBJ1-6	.	TGTGCTAGTGGTTTGATACGATCGGACAGGGACTACAATTCACCCCTCCACTTT	CASGLIRSDRDYNSPLHF
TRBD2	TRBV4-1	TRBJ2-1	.	TGCGCCAGCAGCAAACAGCGGGGCTCCAACAATGAGCAGTTCTTC	CASSKQRGSNNEQFF
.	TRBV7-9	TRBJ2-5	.	TGTGCCAGCAGCTTAGGAAACGAGGAGACCCAGTACTTC	CASSLGNEETQYF
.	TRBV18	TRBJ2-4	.	TGTGCCAGCTCACCGGCCAGGATGATGGAAAACATTCAGTACTTC	CASSPARMMENIQYF
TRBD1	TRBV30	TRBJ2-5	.	TGTGCCTGGAGTAAGGGACAGAAAAGGGAGACCCAGTACTTC	CAWSKGQKRETQYF
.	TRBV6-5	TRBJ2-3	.	TGTGCCAGCACCCTACGGGGTAGTCCCACAGATACGCAGTATTTT	CASTLRGSPTDTQYF
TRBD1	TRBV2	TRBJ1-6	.	TGTGCCAGCAGTGAATTCGGGCAGGGGGTGGGGCCCCTCCACTTT	CASSEFGQGVGPLHF
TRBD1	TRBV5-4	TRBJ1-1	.	TGTGCCAGCAGCCCGGGACAGATGAACACTGAAGCTTTCTTT	CASSPGQMNTEAFF
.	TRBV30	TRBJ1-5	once	TGTGCCTGGAGTCGACAGGAAAATCAGCCCCAGCATTTT	CAWSRQENQPQHF
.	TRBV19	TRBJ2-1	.	TGTGCCAGTAGTATAGGGCAGGGGTACTACTATGAGCAGTTCTTC	CASSIGQGYYYEQFF
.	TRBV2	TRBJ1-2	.	TGTGCCAGCAGGAGGGAGGGCGGGGGGTATGGCTACACCTTC	CASRREGGGYGYTF
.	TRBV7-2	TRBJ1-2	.	TGTGCCAGCAGTCCGGACGGGAAATATGGCTACACCTTC	CASSPDGKYGYTF
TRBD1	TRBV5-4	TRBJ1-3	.	TGTGCCAGCAGCCCCTCAGGGGGCTATGGAAACACCATATATTTT	CASSPSGGYGNTIYF
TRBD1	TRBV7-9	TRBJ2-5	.	TGTGCCAGCAGCTTAGGGGACAGGGTTGAAGAGACCCAGTACTTC	CASSLGDRVEETQYF
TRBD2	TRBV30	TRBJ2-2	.	TGTGCCTGGGGACTTACTAGCGCGAACACCGGGGAGCTGTTTTTT	CAWGLTSANTGELFF
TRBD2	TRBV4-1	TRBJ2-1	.	TGCGCCAGCAGCCTTACGACTAGCGGGGGCTACAATGAGCAGTTCTTC	CASSLTTSGGYNEQFF
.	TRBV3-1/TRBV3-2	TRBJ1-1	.	TGTGCCAGCAGCCAAGATCAGGACGGACTTGAAGCTTTCTTT	CASSQDQDGLEAFF
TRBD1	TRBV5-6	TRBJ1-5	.	TGTGCCAGCAGCCGACGAACAGGGGGCTTGAACCAGCCCCAGCATTTT	CASSRRTGGLNQPQHF
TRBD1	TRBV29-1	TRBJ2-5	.	TGCAGCGTAAAGACAGGGGGCGATGGAAAGACCCAGTACTTC	CSVKTGGDGKTQYF
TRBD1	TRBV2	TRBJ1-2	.	TGTGCCAGCAGTGATAGGACAGGGGGCAACTATGGCTACACCTTC	CASSDRTGGNYGYTF
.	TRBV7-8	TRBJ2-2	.	TGTGCCAGCAGCCAACACCAGGGTCGGAACACCGGGGAGCTGTTTTTT	CASSQHQGRNTGELFF
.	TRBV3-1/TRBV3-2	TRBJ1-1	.	TGTGCCAGCACACCCGGGGGTAAAATGAACACTGAAGCTTTCTTT	CASTPGGKMNTEAFF
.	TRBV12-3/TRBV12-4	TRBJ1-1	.	TGTGCCAGCAGTTTACGGGGGTGGGCTGAAGCTTTCTTT	CASSLRGWAEAFF
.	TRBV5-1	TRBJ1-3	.	TGCGCCAGCAGACTGACATGGCAAACTGGAAACACCATATATTTT	CASRLTWQTGNTIYF
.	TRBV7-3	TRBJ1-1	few	TGTGCCAGCAGCTTGCAGGAGAACACTGAAGCTTTCTTT	CASSLQENTEAFF
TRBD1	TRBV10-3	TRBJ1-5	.	TGTGCCATCAGTGAGTCCGGAGGACAGGGTCTACAGCCCCAGCATTTT	CAISESGGQGLQPQHF
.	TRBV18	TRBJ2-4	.	TGTGCCAGCTCACCACCGTCAGGCGGGGTGGGCATTCAGTACTTC	CASSPPSGGVGIQYF
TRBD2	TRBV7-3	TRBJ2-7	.	TGTGCCAGCAGCCTAGGACTAGCGGGGACCTACGAGCAGTACTTC	CASSLGLAGTYEQYF
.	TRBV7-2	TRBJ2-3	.	TGTGCCAGCAGCTTAGAACAGACAGATACGCAGTATTTT	CASSLEQTDTQYF
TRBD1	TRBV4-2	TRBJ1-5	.	TGTGCCAGCAGCCAAGATGGACAGGCGCATCAGCCCCAGCATTTT	CASSQDGQAHQPQHF
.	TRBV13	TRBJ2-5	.	TGTGCCAGCAGCTTAGGGGCGGGGAAGCAAGAGACCCAGTACTTC	CASSLGAGKQETQYF
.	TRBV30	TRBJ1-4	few	TGTGCCTGGACCCCCGGGAGCCCAGGTGAAAAACTGTTTTTT	CAWTPGSPGEKLFF
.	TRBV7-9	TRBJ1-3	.	TGTGCCAGCAGCTCTAGGGGTTCCTCTGGAAACACCATATATTTT	CASSSRGSSGNTIYF
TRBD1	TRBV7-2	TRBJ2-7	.	TGTGCCAGCAGCGCTAACTCCGGGACAGGAGAAGCCTTTATGTTC	CASSANSGTGEAFMF
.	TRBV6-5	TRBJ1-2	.	TGTGCCAGCAGTTTACAAGGGGGTGGCTACACCTTC	CASSLQGGGYTF
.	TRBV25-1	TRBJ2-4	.	TGTGCCAGCAGTGAACCGACACCCGCGGCCAAAAACATTCAGTACTTC	CASSEPTPAAKNIQYF
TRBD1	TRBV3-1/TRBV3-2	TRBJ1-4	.	TGTGCCAGCAGCCAGGGACAGGGGGCAAAACTGTTTTTT	CASSQGQGAKLFF
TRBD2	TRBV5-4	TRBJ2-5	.	TGTGCCACCGGCCTAGCGGGACAAGAGACCCAGTACTTC	CATGLAGQETQYF
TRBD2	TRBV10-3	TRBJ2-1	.	TGTGCCATCAGTGCCCGGGGGGTCCCCAAATACAATGAGCAGTTCTTC	CAISARGVPKYNEQFF
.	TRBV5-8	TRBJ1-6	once	TGTGCCAGCAGCGCTACCAGGGGTAATTCACCCCTCCACTTT	CASSATRGNSPLHF